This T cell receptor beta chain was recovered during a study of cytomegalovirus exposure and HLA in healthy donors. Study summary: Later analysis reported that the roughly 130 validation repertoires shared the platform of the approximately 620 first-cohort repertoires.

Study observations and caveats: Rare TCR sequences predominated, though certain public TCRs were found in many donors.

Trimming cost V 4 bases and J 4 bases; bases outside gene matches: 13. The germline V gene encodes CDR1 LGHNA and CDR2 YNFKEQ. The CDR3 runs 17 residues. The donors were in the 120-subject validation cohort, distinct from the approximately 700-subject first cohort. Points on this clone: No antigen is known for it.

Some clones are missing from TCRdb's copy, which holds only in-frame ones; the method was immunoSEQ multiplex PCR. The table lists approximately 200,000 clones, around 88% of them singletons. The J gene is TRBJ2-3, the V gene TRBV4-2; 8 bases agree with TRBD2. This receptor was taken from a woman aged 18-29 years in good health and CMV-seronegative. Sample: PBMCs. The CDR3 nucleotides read TGTGCCAGCAGCCCCCCGGGGGGGCGGGAGGAGGCAGATACGCAGTATTTT. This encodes CASSPPGGREEADTQYF.